This TCR beta chain emerged from a study of cytomegalovirus exposure and HLA in healthy donors. Whole-study results and caveats: CMV serostatus was the only immune exposure information that was available. The study listed approximately 160 cytomegalovirus-associated TCR beta chains.

Researchers ran the PCR with 60 Vbeta and 13 Jbeta primers. TCRdb keeps only in-frame clones here, not all; method: immunoSEQ multiplex PCR. The table includes about 190,000 clones, 70% to 75% detected once. With respect to this clone: As yet, its antigen is unknown.

CDR1 is SGHAT and CDR2 is FQDESV in the germline V gene (reference sequence). The CDR3 has 13 residues. V was pared by 1 base and J by 0 bases, with 3 bases between. The clonotype comes from a young man in good health and CMV-seropositive. This chain joins TRBV11-1 and TRBJ1-2; no firm D call. Material for sequencing was PBMCs. The chain's CDR3 is CASSLGTNYGYTF. The CDR3 nucleotides read TGTGCCAGCAGCTTAGGTACTAACTATGGCTACACCTTC.